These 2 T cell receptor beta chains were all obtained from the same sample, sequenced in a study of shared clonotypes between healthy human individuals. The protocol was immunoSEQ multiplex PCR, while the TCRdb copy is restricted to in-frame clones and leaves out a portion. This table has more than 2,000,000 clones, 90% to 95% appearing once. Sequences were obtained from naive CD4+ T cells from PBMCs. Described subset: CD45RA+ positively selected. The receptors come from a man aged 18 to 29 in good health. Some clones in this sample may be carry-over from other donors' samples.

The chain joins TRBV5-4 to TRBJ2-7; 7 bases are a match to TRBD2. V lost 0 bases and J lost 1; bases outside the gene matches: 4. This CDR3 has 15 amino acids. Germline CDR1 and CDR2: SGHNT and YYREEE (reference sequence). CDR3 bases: TGTGCCAGCAGCTTGGGAGCGGGACCATCCTACGAGCAGTACTTC. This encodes CASSLGAGPSYEQYF. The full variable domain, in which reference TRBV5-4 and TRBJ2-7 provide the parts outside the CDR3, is ETGVTQSPTHLIKTRGQQVTLRCSSQSGHNTVSWYQQALGQGPQFIFQYYREEENGRGNFPPRFSGLQFPNYSSELNVNALELDDSALYLCASSLGAGPSYEQYFGPGTRLTVT.

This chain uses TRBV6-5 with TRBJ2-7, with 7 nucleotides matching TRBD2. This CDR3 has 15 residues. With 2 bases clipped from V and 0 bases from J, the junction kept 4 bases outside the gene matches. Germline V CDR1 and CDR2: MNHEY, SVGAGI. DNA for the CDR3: TGTGCCAGCAGTTACGGGGGGGATGGCTCCTACGAGCAGTACTTC. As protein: CASSYGGDGSYEQYF.